What follows are 30 T cell receptor beta chains derived from one specimen sequenced in a study of cytomegalovirus exposure and HLA in healthy donors (dated by TCRdb to 2017 to 2019). The protocol used for the library was the immunoSEQ multiplex PCR assay. The multiplex PCR relied on a mix of 60 forward primers for TCR Vbeta segments and 13 reverse primers for TCR Jbeta segments. This is the immuneACCESS table as TCRdb keeps it, with only in-frame sequences that have V and J called. A part of the clones is gone; compared with another copy, unresolved V genes explain less than half, and the rest is unexplained. The data table for this sample lists around 50,000 clones. The ten largest clones take up 11% of the sample. Specimen: PBMCs. Source of these receptors: a woman aged 45-65 years in good health and CMV-seropositive.

The chain links TRBV30 to TRBJ2-2, with 7 nucleotides matching TRBD1. Looked up from germline, CDR1 is GTSNPN and CDR2 is SVGIG (reference sequence). CDR3 length equals 13 residues. Germline trimming cut 5 bases from V and 6 bases from J; bases unmatched to any gene: 6. The CDR3 sequence: CAWGVTGAGELFF. CDR3 nucleotide sequence: TGTGCCTGGGGGGTCACAGGGGCCGGGGAGCTGTTTTTT.

The CDR3, as DNA: TGTGCCAGCAGTTTATTCCTAGCGGGAGCCGAGCAGTACTTC. It translates to CASSLFLAGAEQYF. The rearrangement links TRBV28 to TRBJ2-7; TRBD2 agrees at 10 bases. Unmatched junction bases numbered 3, after V lost 1 base and J lost 6 bases. This CDR3 has 14 residues. CDR1 and CDR2 (germline): MDHEN, SYDVKM.

The rearrangement uses TRBV18 and TRBJ1-3; perhaps TRBD1 as D (5 bases). The V end was cut by 5 bases, the J end by 4 bases, with 12 bases between. Looked up from germline, CDR1 is KGHSH and CDR2 is LQKENI. The CDR3 has 14 residues. The CDR3 DNA follows: TGTGCCAGCTCATCGGCAGGGCTAGGAAACACCATATATTTT. Its protein product is CASSSAGLGNTIYF.

V is TRBV4-2 and J is TRBJ2-7; 7 bases agree with TRBD2. The trim removed 4 bases at V and 2 bases at J, leaving 8 bases unmatched. Germline assignment: CDR1 LGHNA and CDR2 YNFKEQ. The CDR3 totals 15 residues. DNA for the CDR3: TGTGCCAGCAGCCCGGATGGGGCGGGGGCCTACGAGCAGTACTTC. It is translated as CASSPDGAGAYEQYF.

This chain joins TRBV28 and TRBJ1-1; D unresolved. The V gene lost 7 bases and the J gene lost 6 bases, with 9 bases spanning the gap. The CDR3 is 11 residues long. From germline, CDR1 is MDHEN and CDR2 SYDVKM. CDR3 sequence (DNA): TGTGCCAGCAAAGGGAGGGCTGAAGCTTTCTTT. Translation: CASKGRAEAFF.

This chain links TRBV5-1 with TRBJ2-1; 7 bases are shared with TRBD2. CDR1 and CDR2 (germline): SGHRS, YFSETQ. This CDR3 has 15 residues. The junction had 7 bases not matched to a gene; V was cut back by 4 bases and J by 3 bases. In DNA form, the CDR3 reads TGCGCCAGCAGCCCCGGGACTACGATCTACAATGAGCAGTTCTTC. This translates into CASSPGTTIYNEQFF. Full variable domain (missing parts from reference TRBV5-1 and TRBJ2-1): KAGVTQTPRYLIKTRGQQVTLSCSPISGHRSVSWYQQTPGQGLQFLFEYFSETQRNKGNFPGRFSGRQFSNSRSEMNVSTLELGDSALYLCASSPGTTIYNEQFFGPGTRLTVL.

The chain links TRBV7-9 to TRBJ2-3, with TRBD2 identical over 11 bases. The CDR3 covers 14 residues. The germline V gene encodes CDR1 SEHNR and CDR2 FQNEAQ (reference sequence). Trimming cost V 5 bases and J 6 bases; bases outside gene matches: 4. CDR3 loop: CASSGLAGGDTQYF. In nucleotides, the CDR3 is TGTGCCAGCAGCGGCCTAGCGGGAGGCGATACGCAGTATTTT.

V gene TRBV5-4 combines with J gene TRBJ2-5; D unclear. Trimming shortened V by 2 bases and J by 4 bases, and 6 bases separated the two germline ends. This CDR3 has 12 residues. Germline V gene sequence: CDR1 SGHNT, CDR2 YYREEE (reference sequence). The CDR3 nucleotides read TGTGCCAGCAGCTTCTACCGAGAGACCCAGTACTTC. Translation: CASSFYRETQYF.

The rearrangement links TRBV19 to TRBJ2-7; D unclear. Trimming took 4 bases from V and 2 from J, leaving 15 bases between them. In germline, CDR1 is LNHDA, CDR2 SQIVND (reference sequence). The CDR3 contains 15 residues. CDR3 nucleotide sequence: TGTGCCAGTAGTAGTCTCGGTTACCGAACCTACGAGCAGTACTTC. Protein sequence: CASSSLGYRTYEQYF.

The chain is built from TRBV5-1 and TRBJ2-7; maybe TRBD1 (6 bases). With 0 bases removed from V and 1 base from J, the gap between germline ends came to 11 bases. The CDR3 loop spans 15 amino acids. Germline loops: CDR1 SGHRS, CDR2 YFSETQ. The CDR3 reads CASSLGPGASYEQYF. As DNA, the CDR3 is TGCGCCAGCAGCTTGGGTCCAGGGGCGTCCTACGAGCAGTACTTC.

The chain links TRBV6-6 to TRBJ1-4; unclear D gene. V lost 6 bases to trimming and J lost 1 base, with 9 bases between them. CDR1 MNHNY and CDR2 SVGAGI come from the germline V gene (reference sequence). The CDR3 totals 14 residues. The CDR3 region has the DNA TGTGCCAGCAGCTCTAAAAGAACTAATGAAAAACTGTTTTTT. Translation: CASSSKRTNEKLFF.

The gene calls are TRBV14 and TRBJ1-1, with 7 bases aligning to TRBD1. Germline V gene lookup returns CDR1 SGHDN and CDR2 FVKESK. This CDR3 is built from 14 residues. Trimming at V came to 2 bases and at J to 1 base, leaving 1 base not matched to a gene. CDR3 DNA sequence: TGTGCCAGCAGCCAATACAGGGGGAACACTGAAGCTTTCTTT. Its translation is CASSQYRGNTEAFF.

The J gene is TRBJ2-1, the V gene TRBV5-1, with D maybe TRBD2 (5 bases). The germline V gene encodes CDR1 SGHRS and CDR2 YFSETQ. CDR3 size: 13 residues. Between the trimmed V and J ends, which lost 4 bases and 9 bases, there was a span of 14 bases. Here the CDR3 DNA reads TGCGCCAGCAGCCCCGAAGGAGAGGGTGAGCAGTTCTTC. Protein sequence: CASSPEGEGEQFF.

The rearrangement links TRBV5-3 to TRBJ2-1, with TRBD1 identical over 7 bases. TRBV5-3 is an ORF; its function is uncertain. The CDR3 contains 15 residues. The V and J ends lost 8 bases and 0 bases, in that order; junction bases with no gene match: 8. CDR3 DNA: TGTGCCAGTCCACAGGGGCCAGGCTCCTACAATGAGCAGTTCTTC. Translating it yields CASPQGPGSYNEQFF.

This sequence joins TRBV15 and TRBJ1-2; 8 nucleotides line up with TRBD1. V trimming: 1 base; J trimming: 8 bases; junction bases outside the gene matches: 15. This CDR3 has 17 residues. Germline CDR1 is LNHNV and CDR2 is YYDKDF (reference sequence). CDR3 DNA sequence: TGTGCCACCAGCAGAGGGAGGACAGGGCCGACTGGGGCGGGCTACACCTTC. It yields the protein CATSRGRTGPTGAGYTF. The whole variable domain, filled in from reference TRBV15 and TRBJ1-2, reads DAMVIQNPRYQVTQFGKPVTLSCSQTLNHNVMYWYQQKSSQAPKLLFHYYDKDFNNEADTPDNFQSRRPNTSFCFLDIRSPGLGDTAMYLCATSRGRTGPTGAGYTFGSGTRLTVV.

The chain has TRBV7-9 and TRBJ2-2; 7 positions agree with TRBD1. This CDR3 is 15 amino acids long. The junction had 4 bases not matched to a gene; V was cut back by 4 bases and J by 2 bases. The germline V gene encodes CDR1 SEHNR and CDR2 FQNEAQ (reference sequence). Written as DNA, the CDR3 is TGTGCCAGCAGCTCCGGGACAGTTAACACCGGGGAGCTGTTTTTT. Amino acid sequence: CASSSGTVNTGELFF.

This chain connects TRBV28 to TRBJ2-7; the match to TRBD1 covers 10 bases. V lost 2 bases to trimming and J lost 6 bases; unmatched junction nucleotides: 10. This CDR3 has 16 amino acids. The germline CDR1 and CDR2 sequences are MDHEN and SYDVKM. This chain's CDR3 is CASSLAGTGVDREQYF. Here the CDR3 DNA reads TGTGCCAGCAGTTTAGCCGGGACAGGGGTGGATCGCGAGCAGTACTTC.

V usage is TRBV30 and J usage is TRBJ2-2; D might be TRBD2 (7 bases). The CDR3 covers 16 residues. Germline V CDR1 and CDR2: GTSNPN, SVGIG (reference sequence). V lost 3 bases to trimming and J lost 5 bases, with 19 bases between them. DNA for the CDR3: TGTGCCTGGAGCGTCGTTCGGGGGGCGGGGACCGGGGAGCTGTTTTTT. Residues: CAWSVVRGAGTGELFF.

The rearrangement joins TRBV7-2 to TRBJ2-5, with TRBD1 identical over 7 bases. Trimming at V came to 5 bases and at J to 2 bases, leaving 5 bases not matched to a gene. CDR1 SGHTA and CDR2 FQGNSA come from the germline V gene. The length of the CDR3 is 14 residues. CDR3 sequence reads: CASSPRQGQETQYF. DNA for the CDR3: TGTGCCAGCAGCCCCCGACAGGGTCAAGAGACCCAGTACTTC.

The rearrangement joins TRBV5-4 to TRBJ1-1; 10 bases align to TRBD1. V shed 1 base, J shed 6 bases, and the junction held 6 bases outside the gene matches. Per the germline V gene, CDR1 is SGHNT and CDR2 is YYREEE (reference sequence). The CDR3 has 15 amino acids. The CDR3 reads CASSLHGTGASEAFF. CDR3 DNA: TGTGCCAGCAGCTTGCACGGGACAGGGGCCTCTGAAGCTTTCTTT. The whole variable domain, remainder taken from reference TRBV5-4 and TRBJ1-1, is ETGVTQSPTHLIKTRGQQVTLRCSSQSGHNTVSWYQQALGQGPQFIFQYYREEENGRGNFPPRFSGLQFPNYSSELNVNALELDDSALYLCASSLHGTGASEAFFGQGTRLTVV.

J is TRBJ2-7 and V is TRBV5-8; D is ambiguous. The germline V and J ends were trimmed by 1 base and 7 bases, with 6 bases remaining between them. Germline CDR1 SGHTS, CDR2 YDEGEE. The CDR3 totals 11 residues. The CDR3 coding sequence is TGTGCCAGCAGCTTGCCCCCAGAGCAGTACTTC. This translates into CASSLPPEQYF.

The V call is TRBV11-2, the J call TRBJ2-5, with D hard to call. V lost 5 bases to trimming and J lost 5 bases, with 15 bases between them. Germline assignment: CDR1 SGHAT and CDR2 FQNNGV. This CDR3 is 14 amino acids long. Here the CDR3 DNA reads TGTGCCAGCAGCCTGCGAGCCATCGCGGAGACCCAGTACTTC. It specifies CASSLRAIAETQYF.

Worth noting for this clone: One end of the junction varies from germline; a read error may be responsible. The chain recombines TRBV28 with TRBJ2-7, with a possible D match to TRBD2 (6 bases). The CDR3 contains 14 residues. From germline, CDR1 is MDHEN and CDR2 SYDVKM. CDR3 in amino acids: CTSRATGVLYEQYF. The DNA for the CDR3 is TGTACCAGCAGGGCAACGGGAGTACTCTACGAGCAGTACTTC.

The chain recombines TRBV2 with TRBJ1-4; D is perhaps TRBD1 (6 bases). The CDR3 is 15 amino acids. CDR1 and CDR2 from the germline V gene are SNHLY and FYNNEI. V shed 1 base and J shed 2 bases, with 8 bases lying between them. The CDR3 region is CASSEVRGTNEKLFF. The CDR3 region has the DNA TGTGCCAGCAGTGAAGTAAGGGGGACTAATGAAAAACTGTTTTTT.

V usage is TRBV6-7 and J usage is TRBJ1-1, with D perhaps matching TRBD1 (6 bases). TRBV6-7 is recorded as an ORF, its role being uncertain. The V end lost 10 bases, the J end lost 4 bases, and 28 bases lay between the germline ends. The CDR3 sequence is 17 residues long. In DNA form, the CDR3 reads TGTGCCACTAGAAGAGGGGGGGTGGAGGATATTAGCACTGAAGCTTTCTTT. This sequence encodes CATRRGGVEDISTEAFF.

J is TRBJ2-2 and V is TRBV7-8; 15 bases are shared with TRBD2. V was clipped by 6 bases and J by 4 bases; unmatched bases: 6. This CDR3 region has 17 residues. Germline CDR1 reads SGHVS; CDR2 reads FQNEAQ. CDR3: CASRGLAGGPGTGELFF. The CDR3 DNA sequence: TGTGCCAGCAGAGGACTAGCGGGAGGGCCTGGCACCGGGGAGCTGTTTTTT.

V is TRBV14 and J is TRBJ2-7; D is unresolved. The CDR3 is 14 residues long. Trimming removed 1 base at V and 1 base at J, with 8 bases between. Germline CDR1 and CDR2: SGHDN and FVKESK. The chain's CDR3 is CASSQAQISYEQYF. DNA for the CDR3: TGTGCCAGCAGCCAAGCGCAGATTTCCTACGAGCAGTACTTC.

The chain carries TRBV7-2 and TRBJ1-1, with 8 bases lining up with TRBD1. The germline V gene has CDR1 SGHTA and CDR2 FQGNSA. V was clipped by 5 bases and J by 0 bases; unmatched bases: 8. The CDR3 covers 16 residues. DNA of the CDR3: TGTGCCAGCAGCGCAAGACAGGGGAAGATGAACACTGAAGCTTTCTTT. Translated: CASSARQGKMNTEAFF.

This chain links TRBV30 with TRBJ1-1, with unresolved D. V was clipped by 5 bases and J by 5 bases, with 9 bases between them. This CDR3 contains 11 residues. The germline V gene has CDR1 GTSNPN and CDR2 SVGIG (reference sequence). In DNA, the CDR3 is TGTGCCTGGGTCACGGGAACTGAAGCTTTCTTT. As protein: CAWVTGTEAFF. The variable domain in full, with the rest retrieved from reference TRBV30 and TRBJ1-1, is SQTIHQWPATLVQPVGSPLSLECTVEGTSNPNLYWYRQAAGRGLQLLFYSVGIGQISSEVPQNLSASRPQDRQFILSSKKLLLSDSGFYLCAWVTGTEAFFGQGTRLTVV.

The DNA of the CDR3 is TGTGCCAGTAGTTTAAGACTAGCGGAAAACAATGAGCAGTTCTTC. Translated, it gives CASSLRLAENNEQFF. The V call is TRBV19, the J call TRBJ2-1; 9 bases are shared with TRBD2. The CDR3 covers 15 residues. Germline V gene data show CDR1 as LNHDA and CDR2 as SQIVND (reference sequence). With V trimmed by 5 bases and J by 5 bases, 7 bases remained unmatched.